This TCR beta chain was sequenced during a study of shared clonotypes between healthy human individuals. Some clones are missing from TCRdb's copy, which holds only in-frame ones; the method was immunoSEQ multiplex PCR. The sample records 2 million to 2.5 million clones, approximately 94% being singletons. Germline V gene lookup returns CDR1 SGHRS and CDR2 YFSETQ. V shed 0 bases and J 3 bases; nucleotides not matched to a gene: 7. The CDR3 covers 16 residues. The receptor's source is a man younger than 35 in good health. The J gene is TRBJ2-5, the V gene TRBV5-1, with TRBD1 identical over 8 bases. The specimen was naive CD4+ T cells sorted from blood. Subset denoted: CD45RA+ positively selected. CDR3 loop: CASSLGAGGAEETQYF. CDR3 nucleotides: TGCGCCAGCAGCTTGGGGGCAGGGGGCGCGGAAGAGACCCAGTACTTC.